This T cell receptor beta chain is from a study of control samples from healthy donors and cancer patients. Some clones are missing from TCRdb's copy, which holds only in-frame ones; the method was immunoSEQ multiplex PCR. Seen here are about 60,000 clones, roughly 85% observed once, and the top ten hold 5% to 6.5%. Sequences were obtained from blood. This TCR derives from a man aged 35 to 55 in good health.

The CDR3 DNA is TGTGCCAGCAGCTTAGCCAGGGAAGGCACCATATATTTT. It specifies CASSLAREGTIYF. The J gene is TRBJ1-3, the V gene TRBV7-2; D possibly corresponds to TRBD1 (5 bases). Trimming removed 0 bases at V and 9 bases at J, with 9 bases between. Germline V lookup: CDR1 SGHTA, CDR2 FQGNSA. This CDR3 comprises 13 residues.